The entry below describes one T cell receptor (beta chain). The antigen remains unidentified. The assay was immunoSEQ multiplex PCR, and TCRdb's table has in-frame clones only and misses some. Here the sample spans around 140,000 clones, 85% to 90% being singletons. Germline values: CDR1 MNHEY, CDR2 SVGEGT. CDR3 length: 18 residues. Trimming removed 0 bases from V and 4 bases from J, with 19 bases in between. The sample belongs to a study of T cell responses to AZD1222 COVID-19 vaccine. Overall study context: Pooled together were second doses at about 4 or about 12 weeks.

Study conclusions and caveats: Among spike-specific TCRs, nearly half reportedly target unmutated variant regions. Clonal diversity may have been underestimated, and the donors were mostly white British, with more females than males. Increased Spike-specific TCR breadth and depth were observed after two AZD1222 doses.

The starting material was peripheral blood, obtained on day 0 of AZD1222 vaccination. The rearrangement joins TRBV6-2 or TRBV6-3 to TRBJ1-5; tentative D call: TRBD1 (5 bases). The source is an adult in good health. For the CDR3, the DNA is TGTGCCAGCAGTTACTCTATATCATCTGGGGGAAATAATCAGCCCCAGCATTTT. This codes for CASSYSISSGGNNQPQHF.